The clone carrying this TCR beta chain was counted only a few times. What it binds is not known. Germline CDR1 is SEHNR and CDR2 is FQNEAQ (reference sequence). This CDR3 contains 16 residues. J lost 2 bases, V lost 1 base, and 4 bases had no gene match. This sample stems from a study of blood T cells in healthy people across ages. General observations from the study: While age rose, TCR beta diversity per million T cells dropped in a roughly linear way.

Together with a sample-barcoded 5' primer, a J-beta primer mix was included in a second PCR lasting roughly 6 to 12 cycles. A template-switch adaptor with 12 random nucleotides tagged each cDNA molecule. MiXCR was run by TCRdb on the 5' RACE reads, yielding one entry per CDR3 protein. The sample lists about 1,400,000 distinct CDR3 sequences, 35% to 45% seen once, with approximately 7.9% in the top ten. Sequenced: blood. This sequence joins TRBV7-9 and TRBJ1-5; 8 bases align to TRBD1. The sequence derives from a woman under 30 in good health. The DNA of the CDR3 is TGTGCCAGCAGCTTAGGCTTGGGACAGGGCAATCAGCCCCAGCATTTT. It codes for CASSLGLGQGNQPQHF.